Presented here are 11 T cell receptor beta chains from one specimen sequenced in a study of blood T cells in healthy people across ages. A J-beta primer mix and a sample-barcoded 5' primer were used in a second PCR of roughly 6 to 11 cycles. Each CDR3 protein is one row after TCRdb ran MiXCR on the 5' RACE reads. The data contain approximately 780,000 distinct CDR3 sequences, roughly 25% of them singletons. A further study also used this sample, focusing on T cells of mothers and their children.

Specimen: blood. These receptors were obtained from a boy younger than 18 in good health.

This clonotype appeared a few times. The CDR3 nucleotides read TGTGCGCACGCCGGGGCGTCTGGAAACACCATATATTTT. Translating gives CAHAGASGNTIYF. The chain employs TRBV30 and TRBJ1-3; the D gene is possibly TRBD1 (5 bases). The CDR3 contains 13 residues. Per the germline V gene, CDR1 is GTSNPN and CDR2 is SVGIG (reference sequence). The full variable domain, in which reference TRBV30 and TRBJ1-3 provide the parts outside the CDR3, is SQTIHQWPATLVQPVGSPLSLECTVEGTSNPNLYWYRQAAGRGLQLLFYSVGIGQISSEVPQNLSASRPQDRQFILSSKKLLLSDSGFYLCAHAGASGNTIYFGEGSWLTVV.

This chain joins TRBV6-1 and TRBJ1-5; D might be TRBD1 (6 bases). The V and J ends lost 4 bases and 2 bases respectively, with 12 bases between them. Germline CDR1 reads MNHNS; CDR2 reads SASEGT. The CDR3 has 15 amino acids. DNA of the CDR3: TGTGCCAGCAGTGTGGCAGGGGCCGGCAATCAGCCCCAGCATTTT. Residues: CASSVAGAGNQPQHF.

The rearrangement uses TRBV28 and TRBJ2-5; D gene unclear. Germline V gene sequence: CDR1 MDHEN, CDR2 SYDVKM. V lost 5 bases, J lost 5 bases, and 21 bases lay in between. This CDR3 spans 16 amino acids. CDR3 sequence reads: CASSSRAPVYEETQYF. CDR3 DNA: TGTGCCAGCAGTAGCCGGGCCCCGGTTTACGAGGAGACCCAGTACTTC. The entire variable domain, with the rest obtained from reference TRBV28 and TRBJ2-5, is as follows: DVKVTQSSRYLVKRTGEKVFLECVQDMDHENMFWYRQDPGLGLRLIYFSYDVKMKEKGDIPEGYSVSREKKERFSLILESASTNQTSMYLCASSSRAPVYEETQYFGPGTRLLVL.

The rearrangement uses TRBV5-1 and TRBJ1-3; the D is unclear. Trimming took 2 bases from V and 2 from J, leaving 14 bases between them. In germline, CDR1 is SGHRS, CDR2 YFSETQ. The CDR3 has 16 amino acids. CDR3 DNA sequence: TGCGCCAGCAGCTTCCGCGGGATGGGTACTGGAAACACCATATATTTT. The encoded protein is CASSFRGMGTGNTIYF.

The rearrangement joins TRBV6-5 to TRBJ2-5, with 8 bases fitting TRBD2. The end of the DNA aligns better with TRBJ2-1, so the J call may be wrong. The CDR3 length is 14 residues. The germline gives CDR1 MNHEY, CDR2 SVGAGI. The CDR3 spells CASSPGGPSNEQFF. The CDR3 DNA reads TGTGCCAGCAGTCCGGGGGGGCCGAGCAATGAGCAGTTCTTC.

This clonotype came up a few times. The chain links TRBV7-9 to TRBJ1-2; the D gene is possibly TRBD1 (5 bases). V dropped 1 base and J dropped 4 bases, with 22 bases sitting between them. This CDR3 region has 18 residues. Per the germline V gene, CDR1 is SEHNR and CDR2 is FQNEAQ (reference sequence). The CDR3 bases are TGTGCCAGCAGCTTAGAATGGGGCCAGCGGTTAACCCTCTATGGCTACACCTTC. Amino acid sequence: CASSLEWGQRLTLYGYTF.

The chain carries TRBV29-1 and TRBJ2-5, with 11 nucleotides matching TRBD2. The J call is uncertain, as TRBJ2-1 better fits the DNA end. This CDR3 is built from 13 residues. Germline V gene sequence: CDR1 SQVTM, CDR2 ANQGSEA. The DNA for the CDR3 is TGCAGCGCATCCGGACTAGCGGGCAATGAGCAGTTCTTC. This encodes CSASGLAGNEQFF.

The chain uses TRBV6-5 and TRBJ2-7; D gene ambiguous. CDR3 length equals 14 residues. V dropped 2 bases and J dropped 0 bases, with 8 bases sitting between them. The germline V gene has CDR1 MNHEY and CDR2 SVGAGI. In DNA, the CDR3 is TGTGCCAGCAGTTACGGGTCTGCCTCCTACGAGCAGTACTTC. Translating it yields CASSYGSASYEQYF.

This clonotype came up a few times. The V and J genes are TRBV12-3 or TRBV12-4 and TRBJ2-5; no reliable D call. The V end lost 5 bases, the J end lost 2 bases, and 12 bases lay between the germline ends. The CDR3 spans 14 residues. This CDR3 is CASSDTGRQETQYF. CDR3 coding DNA: TGTGCCAGCAGTGACACCGGGCGGCAAGAGACCCAGTACTTC.

The CDR3 here is CASSLQYPDTQYF. CDR3 coding DNA: TGTGCCAGCAGCCTACAGTATCCGGATACGCAGTATTTT. This chain uses TRBV27 with TRBJ2-3; D not certain. The CDR3 length is 13 residues. The V end lost 6 bases, the J end lost 6 bases, and 13 bases lay between the germline ends. Per germline, CDR1 MNHEY and CDR2 SMNVEV (reference sequence).

The J gene is TRBJ2-7, the V gene TRBV5-1; TRBD2 matches at 7 bases. This CDR3 spans 17 amino acids. CDR1 is SGHRS, CDR2 YFSETQ, per germline. The J segment lost 2 bases and the V segment lost 1 base, leaving 12 bases of the junction unmatched. The CDR3 sequence: CASSLSGGGGNPYEQYF. CDR3 DNA: TGCGCCAGCAGCTTGTCCGGCGGCGGGGGTAACCCCTACGAGCAGTACTTC.